The following is a TCR beta chain sequence with its context. Germline loops: CDR1 DFQATT, CDR2 SNEGSKA (reference sequence). This CDR3 is built from 13 residues. The germline V and J ends were trimmed by 3 bases and 1 base, with 10 bases remaining between them. This specimen comes from a study of CD8 T cells in Susac syndrome. An input of roughly 0.5 to 1 ug of RNA was subjected to reverse transcription using random hexamers. MiXCR was run by TCRdb on the immunoSEQ multiplex PCR reads, yielding one entry per CDR3 protein. The table lists around 170,000 distinct CDR3 sequences, approximately 95% of them singletons.

J is TRBJ2-7 and V is TRBV20-1, with D tentatively TRBD1 (6 bases). Material: CD8+ T cells from PBMCs. This receptor was taken from a human donor with multiple sclerosis. Here the CDR3 DNA reads TGCAGTGCTAGGGCCAGGGGTTCCTACGAGCAGTACTTC. Translation gives CSARARGSYEQYF.